Presented here are 7 T cell receptor beta chains from one specimen sequenced in a study of response to subunit inactivated influenza vaccine. TCRdb re-derived calls from the RT-PCR reads in MiXCR, one entry per CDR3 protein. The sample includes about 160,000 distinct CDR3 sequences, about a tenth of them seen just once. This specimen was non-naive T cells sorted from PBMCs, taken roughly 45 days after vaccination. The receptors were gathered from a man aged 50-60 years who received an inactivated influenza vaccine.

This clonotype occurred many times. This sequence joins TRBV5-8 and TRBJ1-5; a possible D gene is TRBD1 (6 bases). V lost 4 bases to trimming and J lost 4 bases, with 15 bases between them. This CDR3 spans 15 amino acids. From germline, CDR1 is SGHTS and CDR2 YDEGEE. CDR3 loop: CASSGTGTRNQPQHF. The CDR3 DNA reads TGTGCCAGCAGCGGGACCGGGACACGTAATCAGCCCCAGCATTTT.

V is TRBV20-1 and J is TRBJ2-1; maybe TRBD2 (5 bases). The germline V gene encodes CDR1 DFQATT and CDR2 SNEGSKA (reference sequence). This CDR3 region has 12 residues. V was shortened by 5 bases and J by 9 bases, with 14 bases between the two germline ends. CDR3 in amino acids: CSALTRNSEQFF. The CDR3 bases are TGCAGTGCTTTAACTAGAAATAGTGAGCAGTTCTTC.

This clonotype was detected ten times or more. This chain links TRBV15 with TRBJ2-7, with 9 bases that match TRBD2. The CDR3 has 14 residues. Germline V gene sequence: CDR1 LNHNV, CDR2 YYDKDF (reference sequence). J lost 6 bases, V lost 0 bases, and 3 bases had no gene match. The CDR3 spells CATSREAGGGEQYF. CDR3 bases: TGTGCCACCAGCAGAGAAGCGGGGGGCGGCGAGCAGTACTTC.

This clonotype was counted many times. The chain has TRBV15 and TRBJ2-3; perhaps TRBD1 as D (6 bases). The CDR3 loop spans 15 amino acids. Trimming shortened V by 1 base and J by 5 bases, and 13 bases separated the two germline ends. The V gene's germline CDR1 is LNHNV and CDR2 YYDKDF (reference sequence). CDR3 loop: CATSRALQGRDTQYF. DNA of the CDR3: TGTGCCACCAGCAGAGCCCTACAGGGCAGAGATACGCAGTATTTT.

The V call is TRBV5-1, the J call TRBJ1-4; 9 nucleotides match TRBD1. Trimming cost V 6 bases and J 8 bases; bases outside gene matches: 8. Germline loops: CDR1 SGHRS, CDR2 YFSETQ. This CDR3 is built from 14 residues. The CDR3 region is CASNPGQGGEKLFF. The CDR3 DNA sequence: TGCGCCAGCAACCCGGGACAGGGAGGCGAAAAACTGTTTTTT.

The rearrangement joins TRBV4-3 to TRBJ1-1; 7 bases agree with TRBD1. Trimming removed 4 bases from V and 8 bases from J; junction bases left unmatched: 7. The V gene's germline CDR1 is LGHNA and CDR2 YSLEER. This CDR3 has 13 amino acids. DNA of the CDR3: TGCGCCAGCAGCCTAAACAGGGGCACGGAAGCTTTCTTT. Protein sequence: CASSLNRGTEAFF.

This clonotype has a handful of counts. The rearrangement links TRBV6-2 or TRBV6-3 to TRBJ1-1, with 9 bases that match TRBD1. Germline values: CDR1 MNHEY, CDR2 SVGEGT. The CDR3 extends over 14 amino acids. V shed 6 bases and J 4 bases; nucleotides not matched to a gene: 6. CDR3 region: CASSGTGFGTEAFF. CDR3 nucleotide sequence: TGTGCCAGCAGCGGGACAGGGTTCGGCACTGAAGCTTTCTTT.